Ten or more counts support the clone carrying this T cell receptor beta chain. Its specificity is unknown. The protocol attached unique molecular identifiers to individual cDNA molecules. TCRdb re-derived calls from the 5' RACE reads in MiXCR, one entry per CDR3 protein. The table has fewer than 55,000 distinct CDR3 sequences, about 7% seen once. Germline assignment: CDR1 PRHDT and CDR2 FYEKMQ (reference sequence). V lost 5 bases and J 3 bases, leaving 11 bases between the germline ends. The CDR3 runs to 13 residues. This entry comes from a study of early T cells in non-severe SARS-CoV-2 infection. Study at large: Sequencing input comprised bulk RNA from unsorted whole blood; chain pairing was not available.

Overall study findings and caveats: Anti-spike CD8 specificities were favored by VDJdb matching, whose results missed private and CD4 specificities.

Source material: whole blood. This clonotype was sampled from an adult who was a healthcare worker with PCR-confirmed SARS-CoV-2 infection or an uninfected control (not recorded which). V usage is TRBV13 and J usage is TRBJ2-7; D might be TRBD1 (5 bases). CDR3 amino acids: CASSVRQIYEQYF. CDR3 sequence (DNA): TGTGCCAGCAGCGTCAGACAGATCTACGAGCAGTACTTC.